This TCR beta chain was retrieved from a study of shared clonotypes between healthy human individuals. Study-wide results and limits: In this cohort, only blood was sampled, and tissue repertoires likely differ.

In the case of this clone: Its specificity is unknown.

Sequenced by immunoSEQ multiplex PCR; TCRdb stores in-frame clones only, minus some. The sample records roughly 490,000 clones, 70% to 80% being singletons. J lost 1 base, V lost 0 bases, and 3 bases had no gene match. The V gene's germline CDR1 is SGHTA and CDR2 FQGTGA. The CDR3 covers 16 residues. The TCR originated in a woman between 40 and 55 years old in good health. Some clones in this sample may be carry-over from other donors' samples. This rearrangement joins TRBV7-3 to TRBJ2-3; 8 bases align to TRBD2. The sample was PBMCs. DNA for the CDR3: TGTGCCAGCAGCTTAACCGGGGGACTAGGCACAGATACGCAGTATTTT. Its translation: CASSLTGGLGTDTQYF.